The entry that follows covers one TCR beta chain sequence. Its antigen is still unknown. The sample comes from a study of lymphopenia after photon versus proton radiotherapy. General study points: After the lymphocyte nadir, photon-treated repertoires showed oligoclonal expansion, especially of CD8+ Temra cells. Authors raise, but do not show, better survival with proton therapy. Post-nadir TCR diversity decline inversely tracked overall survival among those who died. Photon-treated patients lost naive T cells and TCR diversity; proton-treated stayed stable.

The length of the CDR3 is 15 residues. The V gene's germline CDR1 is SGHTA and CDR2 FQGNSA. V was clipped by 0 bases and J by 7 bases, with 13 bases between them. This table comes from immunoSEQ multiplex PCR, and its TCRdb copy is limited to in-frame clones, with some not included. The table lists over 25,000 clones, about 92% of them singletons, with around 0.76% in the top ten. The sequence was collected from a woman aged 50 to 60 with cholangiocarcinoma. This rearrangement joins TRBV7-2 to TRBJ1-3; TRBD1 might be the D (6 bases). Source: peripheral blood, taken from a patient treated with photon-based radiotherapy. As DNA, the CDR3 is TGTGCCAGCAGCTTAGCCCCCGGGACACAGAACACCATATATTTT. Amino acid sequence: CASSLAPGTQNTIYF.